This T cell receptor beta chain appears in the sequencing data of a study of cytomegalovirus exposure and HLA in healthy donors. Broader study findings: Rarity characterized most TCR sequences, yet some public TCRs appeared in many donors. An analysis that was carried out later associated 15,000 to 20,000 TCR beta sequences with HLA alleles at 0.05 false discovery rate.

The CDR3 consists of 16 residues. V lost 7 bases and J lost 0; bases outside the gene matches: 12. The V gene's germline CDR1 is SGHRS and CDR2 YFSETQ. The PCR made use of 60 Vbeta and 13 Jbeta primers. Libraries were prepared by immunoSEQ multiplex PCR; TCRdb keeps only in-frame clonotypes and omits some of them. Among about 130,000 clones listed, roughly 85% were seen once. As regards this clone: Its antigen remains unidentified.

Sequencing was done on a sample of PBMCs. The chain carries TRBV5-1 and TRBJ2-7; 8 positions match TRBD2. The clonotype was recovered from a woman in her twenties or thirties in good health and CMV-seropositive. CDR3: CASATGGGLFSYEQYF. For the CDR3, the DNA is TGCGCCAGCGCTACCGGCGGGGGGCTCTTCTCCTACGAGCAGTACTTC. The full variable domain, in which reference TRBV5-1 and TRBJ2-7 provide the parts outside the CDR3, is KAGVTQTPRYLIKTRGQQVTLSCSPISGHRSVSWYQQTPGQGLQFLFEYFSETQRNKGNFPGRFSGRQFSNSRSEMNVSTLELGDSALYLCASATGGGLFSYEQYFGPGTRLTVT.